One sample yielded the 18 T cell receptor beta chains listed below, sequenced in a study of T cells in localized non-small cell lung cancer. Libraries were prepared by immunoSEQ multiplex PCR; TCRdb keeps only in-frame clonotypes and omits some of them. Among approximately 40,000 clones listed, around 87% were seen once. Here the sequenced sample was peripheral blood, taken before any cancer treatment. The receptors were sampled from a man aged 35 to 69 with stage I lung adenocarcinoma.

This clone was detected once. CDR3 coding DNA: TGTGCCAGTAGTGTGGGAGCAACTAATGAAAAACTGTTTTTT. Its protein product is CASSVGATNEKLFF. The chain employs TRBV19 and TRBJ1-4; no definite D call. CDR3 length: 14 residues. V shed 5 bases and J shed 0 bases, with 7 bases lying between them. Germline CDR1 LNHDA, CDR2 SQIVND (reference sequence).

The rearrangement links TRBV14 to TRBJ2-2; TRBD2 matches 8 bases. CDR1 is SGHDN and CDR2 is FVKESK in the germline V gene. This CDR3 is built from 17 residues. The V segment lost 1 base and the J segment 5 bases; nucleotides outside the gene matches: 9. The CDR3 loop is CASSQVPAGDRTGELFF. CDR3 nucleotide sequence: TGTGCCAGCAGCCAAGTACCAGCGGGAGATAGGACCGGGGAGCTGTTTTTT.

The chain has TRBV5-6 and TRBJ2-2; 7 bases are shared with TRBD1. This CDR3 has 15 amino acids. With V trimmed by 0 bases and J by 4 bases, 3 bases remained unmatched. The germline V gene encodes CDR1 SGHDT and CDR2 YYEEEE. CDR3 in DNA: TGTGCCAGCAGCTTGGAGGGACAGTTCACCGGGGAGCTGTTTTTT. It translates to CASSLEGQFTGELFF.

The rearrangement uses TRBV5-5 and TRBJ2-1; 7 nucleotides match TRBD1. Looked up from germline, CDR1 is SGHKS and CDR2 is YYEKEE (reference sequence). V trimming: 4 bases; J trimming: 3 bases; junction bases outside the gene matches: 7. This CDR3 is built from 15 residues. CDR3: CASSGGQENYNEQFF. The CDR3 region has the DNA TGTGCCAGCAGCGGTGGACAGGAGAACTACAATGAGCAGTTCTTC. The full variable domain, rest sourced from reference TRBV5-5 and TRBJ2-1, is DAGVTQSPTHLIKTRGQQVTLRCSPISGHKSVSWYQQVLGQGPQFIFQYYEKEERGRGNFPDRFSARQFPNYSSELNVNALLLGDSALYLCASSGGQENYNEQFFGPGTRLTVL.

The rearrangement joins TRBV4-1 to TRBJ2-7, with 11 bases fitting TRBD2. Germline CDR1 and CDR2: MGHRA and YSYEKL. This CDR3 is 16 amino acids long. With V trimmed by 4 bases and J by 5 bases, 10 bases remained unmatched. CDR3 DNA: TGCGCCAGCAGCCTCGGGGTAGCGGGAGGGCCTGACGAGCAGTACTTC. It translates to CASSLGVAGGPDEQYF.

The V gene is TRBV28, the J gene TRBJ2-6, with D perhaps matching TRBD2 (6 bases). The CDR3 runs to 16 residues. In germline, CDR1 is MDHEN, CDR2 SYDVKM. Trimming stripped 1 base from V and 3 bases from J, with 10 bases between. This CDR3 reads CASSLFGGGGANVLTF. The CDR3 DNA sequence: TGTGCCAGCAGTTTATTCGGGGGTGGTGGGGCCAACGTCCTGACTTTC.

The V gene is TRBV5-1, the J gene TRBJ2-3; 10 bases line up with TRBD2. Germline V gene sequence: CDR1 SGHRS, CDR2 YFSETQ. The CDR3 is made up of 16 amino acids. V dropped 3 bases and J dropped 2; count of bases not matched to a gene: 6. The DNA for the CDR3 is TGCGCCAGCAGCTATGGGACTAGCGCGGTCACAGATACGCAGTATTTT. It codes for CASSYGTSAVTDTQYF.

J is TRBJ2-3 and V is TRBV4-3, with D tentatively TRBD2 (5 bases). V shed 3 bases and J shed 0 bases, with 19 bases lying between them. The CDR3 is made up of 18 amino acids. In germline, CDR1 is LGHNA, CDR2 YSLEER. CDR3 nucleotides: TGCGCCAGCAGCCACCAAGAGACCGGGGATTCTAGCACAGATACGCAGTATTTT. Its protein product is CASSHQETGDSSTDTQYF.

The chain carries TRBV7-9 and TRBJ1-2; TRBD1 matches at 7 bases. The trim removed 4 bases at V and 2 bases at J, leaving 7 bases unmatched. Germline V CDR1 and CDR2: SEHNR, FQNEAQ (reference sequence). The CDR3 extends over 15 amino acids. As DNA, the CDR3 is TGTGCCAGCAGCTATCGGGACAGACCAAACTATGGCTACACCTTC. As protein: CASSYRDRPNYGYTF.

The V and J genes are TRBV19 and TRBJ1-2; weak D call: TRBD1 (5 bases). With 5 bases removed from V and 7 bases from J, the gap between germline ends came to 17 bases. The CDR3 length is 14 residues. Germline V CDR1 and CDR2: LNHDA, SQIVND (reference sequence). The CDR3 DNA follows: TGTGCCAGTAGTCCCACCGTGCTTAGGGGTGGCTACACCTTC. This translates into CASSPTVLRGGYTF.

The rearrangement joins TRBV9 to TRBJ2-5, with 8 bases that match TRBD2. CDR1 SGDLS and CDR2 YYNGEE come from the germline V gene. V shed 0 bases, J shed 4 bases, and the junction held 8 bases outside the gene matches. The length of the CDR3 is 16 residues. The CDR3 nucleotides are TGTGCCAGCAGCGTAGGCATTAGCGGGATAGGAGAGACCCAGTACTTC. Residues: CASSVGISGIGETQYF. The full variable domain, completed using reference TRBV9 and TRBJ2-5, is DSGVTQTPKHLITATGQRVTLRCSPRSGDLSVYWYQQSLDQGLQFLIQYYNGEERAKGNILERFSAQQFPDLHSELNLSSLELGDSALYFCASSVGISGIGETQYFGPGTRLLVL.

The chain joins TRBV2 to TRBJ2-1; unclear D gene. CDR3 length: 12 amino acids. Germline CDR1 is SNHLY and CDR2 is FYNNEI. V gave up 4 bases and J gave up 9 bases, with 10 bases separating them. Here the CDR3 reads CASSGAHSEQFF. CDR3 DNA: TGTGCCAGCAGTGGGGCTCATAGTGAGCAGTTCTTC. Drawing the rest from reference TRBV2 and TRBJ2-1, the complete variable domain is EPEVTQTPSHQVTQMGQEVILRCVPISNHLYFYWYRQILGQKVEFLVSFYNNEISEKSEIFDDQFSVERPDGSNFTLKIRSTKLEDSAMYFCASSGAHSEQFFGPGTRLTVL.

The chain links TRBV7-9 to TRBJ1-2; 10 nucleotides agree with TRBD1. Germline V gene sequence: CDR1 SEHNR, CDR2 FQNEAQ (reference sequence). This CDR3 is built from 16 residues. Losses at the gene ends were 5 bases for V and 4 bases for J; bases not matched to a gene: 10. CDR3 coding DNA: TGTGCCAGCAGCCAAGCGACAGGGGGCAGGTCCTATGGCTACACCTTC. Amino acids: CASSQATGGRSYGYTF.

V gene TRBV4-1 combines with J gene TRBJ2-2; 8 bases line up with TRBD2. V trimming: 4 bases; J trimming: 3 bases; junction bases outside the gene matches: 7. Germline CDR1 MGHRA, CDR2 YSYEKL. The CDR3 loop spans 16 amino acids. The CDR3 nucleotides are TGCGCCAGCAGCCCTCGGGCGGGAGGAGACACCGGGGAGCTGTTTTTT. Protein product: CASSPRAGGDTGELFF.

The V and J genes are TRBV4-1 and TRBJ2-1, with 7 bases matching TRBD2. Trimming at V came to 1 base and at J to 4 bases, leaving 7 bases not matched to a gene. CDR1 and CDR2 from the germline V gene are MGHRA and YSYEKL. This CDR3 comprises 16 residues. CDR3 sequence (DNA): TGCGCCAGCAGCCAAGGGGTGGCTAGCGGTTACAATGAGCAGTTCTTC. Translated, it gives CASSQGVASGYNEQFF.

This sequence joins TRBV2 and TRBJ1-2; TRBD1 matches at 8 bases. The CDR3 length is 14 residues. CDR1 and CDR2 from the germline V gene are SNHLY and FYNNEI. Trimming removed 7 bases from V and 2 bases from J; junction bases left unmatched: 6. In DNA form, the CDR3 reads TGTGCCAGCACCGAGACAGGGGCGAACTATGGCTACACCTTC. Its translation is CASTETGANYGYTF. Together with reference TRBV2 and TRBJ1-2, the CDR3 gives the full variable domain: EPEVTQTPSHQVTQMGQEVILRCVPISNHLYFYWYRQILGQKVEFLVSFYNNEISEKSEIFDDQFSVERPDGSNFTLKIRSTKLEDSAMYFCASTETGANYGYTFGSGTRLTVV.

This rearrangement joins TRBV28 to TRBJ2-7; unclear D gene. Germline assignment: CDR1 MDHEN and CDR2 SYDVKM. Trimming took off 1 base at V and 6 bases at J, with 16 bases between the two ends. CDR3 size: 15 residues. The CDR3 DNA reads TGTGCCAGCAGTTTATATAGGGCAGCCCCCCTCGAGCAGTACTTC. This translates into CASSLYRAAPLEQYF.

This chain connects TRBV5-1 to TRBJ2-2, with D maybe TRBD2 (5 bases). Germline V CDR1 and CDR2: SGHRS, YFSETQ. The CDR3 sequence is 14 residues long. V was trimmed by 1 base and J by 1 base, leaving 5 bases between them. CDR3 DNA sequence: TGCGCCAGCAGCTTGAGCGGGAACACCGGGGAGCTGTTTTTT. It yields the protein CASSLSGNTGELFF.